The 13 T cell receptor beta chains below were found in one sample sequenced in a study of blood T cell repertoires in COVID-19. Assay: immunoSEQ multiplex PCR; the TCRdb copy retains only in-frame clones and omits some. Here the sample spans 200,000 to 250,000 clones, 80% to 90% being singletons. What was sequenced was peripheral blood. Receptors originate from a man aged 25 to 45 with active or convalescent COVID-19.

This clone was counted a single time. V is TRBV19 and J is TRBJ2-6; 10 positions match TRBD1. Unmatched junction bases numbered 5, after V lost 8 bases and J lost 4 bases. The CDR3 length is 15 residues. Germline V gene data show CDR1 as LNHDA and CDR2 as SQIVND (reference sequence). CDR3 sequence (DNA): TGTGCCAGTCGGGACAGGGGTGCCGGGGCCAACGTCCTGACTTTC. Translating it yields CASRDRGAGANVLTF.

In this sample, this clone turned up a few times. This sample also contains other DNA sequences that code for the same CDR3. CDR3 in amino acids: CASSGQGAYEQYF. CDR3 bases: TGTGCCAGCAGCGGCCAGGGGGCTTATGAGCAGTACTTC. This chain uses TRBV9 with TRBJ2-7; 8 nucleotides align to TRBD1. Per the germline V gene, CDR1 is SGDLS and CDR2 is YYNGEE. V lost 3 bases to trimming and J lost 7 bases; unmatched junction nucleotides: 6. The CDR3 runs to 13 residues.

V and J are TRBV5-4 and TRBJ1-5; D is perhaps TRBD1 (6 bases). V dropped 0 bases and J dropped 4 bases, with 11 bases sitting between them. The CDR3 length is 15 residues. Germline values: CDR1 SGHNT, CDR2 YYREEE (reference sequence). The CDR3 DNA reads TGTGCCAGCAGCTTGGGTACAGGGCGGAATCAGCCCCAGCATTTT. Protein product: CASSLGTGRNQPQHF.

This chain uses TRBV3-1 (or the pseudogene TRBV3-2) with TRBJ1-2; tentatively, D is TRBD1 (5 bases). CDR1 is LGHDT, CDR2 YNNKEL, per germline (reference sequence). This CDR3 has 19 amino acids. Trimming pared 1 base from V and 2 bases from J, leaving 23 bases between. The DNA for the CDR3 is TGTGCCAGCAGCCAAGGGTCCAGGGATGGGGCGTTACTAAACTATGGCTACACCTTC. Protein: CASSQGSRDGALLNYGYTF.

This chain links TRBV19 with TRBJ1-2, with D possibly TRBD1 on 6 matching bases. The CDR3 covers 16 residues. Between the trimmed V and J ends, which lost 5 bases and 4 bases, there was a span of 20 bases. CDR1 is LNHDA, CDR2 SQIVND, per germline (reference sequence). Written as DNA, the CDR3 is TGTGCCAGTAGTGACCACCCGACAGGTAGAGGCTATGGCTACACCTTC. Its protein is CASSDHPTGRGYGYTF.

The rearrangement joins TRBV29-1 to TRBJ2-1, with D perhaps matching TRBD1 (5 bases). Looked up from germline, CDR1 is SQVTM and CDR2 is ANQGSEA. The ends were cut back, 6 bases at V and 4 bases at J, with 7 bases in the middle. The length of the CDR3 is 11 residues. The CDR3 protein is CSVTVYNEQFF. The DNA for the CDR3 is TGCAGCGTGACAGTGTACAATGAGCAGTTCTTC.

The chain combines TRBV7-2 with TRBJ1-1; D not certain. Trimming cost V 4 bases and J 2 bases, with 17 bases left between them. CDR3 length: 16 amino acids. Germline V gene data show CDR1 as SGHTA and CDR2 as FQGNSA. The CDR3 DNA follows: TGTGCCAGCAGCTCGAGCGGGCTAGTACTCAACACTGAAGCTTTCTTT. It codes for CASSSSGLVLNTEAFF.

The chain has TRBV4-1 and TRBJ2-1; TRBD2 matches 8 bases. The V gene's germline CDR1 is MGHRA and CDR2 YSYEKL. Trimming removed 0 bases from V and 6 bases from J; junction bases left unmatched: 10. The length of the CDR3 is 17 residues. DNA of the CDR3: TGCGCCAGCAGCCAAGATTGGGGTAGCGGGGTTCTCAATGAGCAGTTCTTC. It is translated as CASSQDWGSGVLNEQFF.

The chain carries TRBV2 and TRBJ2-7; 11 nucleotides line up with TRBD2. Trimming removed 6 bases from V and 2 bases from J; junction bases left unmatched: 9. Germline V gene lookup returns CDR1 SNHLY and CDR2 FYNNEI. The CDR3 runs 16 residues. The CDR3 spells CASRRETSGNTYEQYF. The CDR3 DNA follows: TGTGCCAGCAGGAGGGAGACTAGCGGGAATACCTACGAGCAGTACTTC.

The CDR3 reads CATSRERGGAGNEQFF. The CDR3 DNA follows: TGTGCCACCAGCAGAGAACGGGGCGGGGCCGGGAATGAGCAGTTCTTC. The chain couples TRBV15 to TRBJ2-1, with a tentative D call TRBD2 (6 bases). This CDR3 region has 16 residues. The V and J ends lost 0 bases and 7 bases respectively, with 16 bases between them. Per the germline V gene, CDR1 is LNHNV and CDR2 is YYDKDF (reference sequence).

The genes are TRBV4-3 and TRBJ1-1; the match to TRBD1 covers 7 bases. The germline gives CDR1 LGHNA, CDR2 YSLEER. The J segment lost 1 base and the V segment lost 0 bases, leaving 2 bases of the junction unmatched. The CDR3 spans 15 residues. The CDR3 nucleotides read TGCGCCAGCAGCCAAGACCACAGGGGGAACACTGAAGCTTTCTTT. Translated: CASSQDHRGNTEAFF.

The chain recombines TRBV5-4 with TRBJ2-3, with D possibly matching TRBD1 (6 bases). This CDR3 has 14 amino acids. Deletions cut 4 bases from V and 0 bases from J, with 9 bases between. CDR1 SGHNT and CDR2 YYREEE come from the germline V gene (reference sequence). The chain's CDR3 is CASSRDISTDTQYF. CDR3 coding DNA: TGTGCCAGCAGCCGGGACATTAGCACAGATACGCAGTATTTT.

CDR3: CATTRKETQYF. The DNA for the CDR3 is TGTGCCACGACAAGAAAAGAGACCCAGTACTTC. The V call is TRBV7-9, the J call TRBJ2-5; D remains ambiguous. Germline V gene data show CDR1 as SEHNR and CDR2 as FQNEAQ (reference sequence). Trimming left V 10 bases short and J 3 bases short, with 9 bases between. The CDR3 extends over 11 amino acids.